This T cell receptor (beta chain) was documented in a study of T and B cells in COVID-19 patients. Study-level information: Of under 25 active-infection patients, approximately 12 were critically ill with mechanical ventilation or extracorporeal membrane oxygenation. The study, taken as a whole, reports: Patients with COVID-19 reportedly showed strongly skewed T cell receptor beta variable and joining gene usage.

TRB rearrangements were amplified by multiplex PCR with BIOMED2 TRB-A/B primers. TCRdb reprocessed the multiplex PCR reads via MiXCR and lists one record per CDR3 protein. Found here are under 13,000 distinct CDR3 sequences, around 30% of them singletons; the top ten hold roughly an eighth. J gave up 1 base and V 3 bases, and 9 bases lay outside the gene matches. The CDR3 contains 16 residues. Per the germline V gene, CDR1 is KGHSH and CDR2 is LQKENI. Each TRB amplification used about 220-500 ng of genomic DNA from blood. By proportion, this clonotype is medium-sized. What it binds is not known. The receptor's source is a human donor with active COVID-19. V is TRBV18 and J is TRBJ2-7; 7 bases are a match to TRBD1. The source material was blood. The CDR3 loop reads CASSPQGEVRSYEQYF. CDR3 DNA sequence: TGTGCCAGCTCACCCCAGGGGGAAGTTAGGTCCTACGAGCAGTACTTC.